These 32 T cell receptor beta chains came from one sample sequenced in a study of T cells in Graves' hyperthyroidism and ophthalmopathy. Amplification yielded TCR beta CDR3 regions, with RNA transcripts as the source. The TCR CDR3 was amplified in a first-round RT-PCR using the HTBI primer set. TCRdb fed the multiplex PCR reads into MiXCR, producing one record per CDR3 protein. The sample shows about 520,000 distinct CDR3 sequences, roughly 24% of them seen only once. Sequenced material: blood. These receptor sequences come from a woman under 40 with Graves' ophthalmopathy.

The table lists this clonotype with a count of one. One base away lies a much larger clone, so this may be a sequencing read error. The chain carries TRBV3-1 and TRBJ2-5; D is ambiguous. Germline V lookup: CDR1 LGHDT, CDR2 YNNKEL (reference sequence). There are 14 residues in the CDR3. The germline V and J ends were trimmed by 2 bases and 4 bases, with 11 bases remaining between them. The CDR3 spells CASSQSWERETQYF. The DNA of the CDR3 is TGTGCCAGCAGCCAATCATGGGAAAGAGAGACCCAGTACTTC.

Only a few counts were recorded for this clonotype. The rearrangement links TRBV6-5 to TRBJ1-5; possible D gene TRBD1, 5 bases. V was shortened by 0 bases and J by 6 bases, with 9 bases between the two germline ends. This CDR3 contains 14 residues. Germline V gives CDR1 MNHEY, CDR2 SVGAGI. Here the CDR3 DNA reads TGTGCCAGCAGTTACTCTCGGGGCGGTCAGCCCCAGCATTTT. Residues: CASSYSRGGQPQHF.

In this sample, this clonotype turned up many times. This chain joins TRBV6-2 or TRBV6-3 and TRBJ2-3; TRBD1 agrees at 8 bases. Germline assignment: CDR1 MNHEY and CDR2 SVGEGT. The CDR3 sequence is 17 residues long. V lost 2 bases to trimming and J lost 2 bases; unmatched junction nucleotides: 9. The CDR3 loop reads CASSYTQGVIYTDTQYF. CDR3 DNA: TGTGCCAGCAGTTACACACAGGGGGTAATCTACACAGATACGCAGTATTTT.

This clonotype was recorded once. V is TRBV6-1 and J is TRBJ2-7; 8 bases align to TRBD1. V shed 8 bases, J shed 2 bases, and the junction held 14 bases outside the gene matches. The germline V gene has CDR1 MNHNS and CDR2 SASEGT. This CDR3 contains 16 residues. The chain's CDR3 is CASYNGGDRFTYEQYF. The CDR3 nucleotides are TGTGCCAGCTATAACGGTGGGGACAGGTTTACCTACGAGCAGTACTTC.

The chain links TRBV12-3 or TRBV12-4 to TRBJ1-2, with D unclear. The CDR3 loop spans 12 amino acids. The V end lost 3 bases, the J end lost 4 bases, and 6 bases lay between the germline ends. The CDR3 sequence: CASSFQFYGYTF. CDR3 DNA sequence: TGTGCCAGCAGTTTCCAGTTCTATGGCTACACCTTC.

This clonotype was recorded a few times. This rearrangement joins TRBV4-2 to TRBJ2-5, with no clear D. Per the germline V gene, CDR1 is LGHNA and CDR2 is YNFKEQ. V was clipped by 1 base and J by 13 bases, with 16 bases between them. The CDR3 covers 13 residues. This chain's CDR3 is CASSQVTVAPRYF. CDR3 nucleotides: TGTGCCAGCAGCCAAGTAACGGTGGCGCCGAGGTACTTC.

This clonotype occurred many times. The V call is TRBV7-9, the J call TRBJ1-2; TRBD1 matches 10 bases. The germline V gene encodes CDR1 SEHNR and CDR2 FQNEAQ (reference sequence). The trim removed 5 bases at V and 5 bases at J, leaving 5 bases unmatched. The CDR3 runs to 14 residues. The CDR3 reads CASSMGQGTYGYTF. In nucleotides, the CDR3 is TGTGCCAGCAGCATGGGACAGGGGACATATGGCTACACCTTC.

The V call is TRBV6-1, the J call TRBJ1-5, with TRBD1 as a possible D gene (5 bases). CDR1 and CDR2 (germline): MNHNS, SASEGT. The CDR3 sequence is 13 residues long. Trimming removed 8 bases at V and 5 bases at J, with 13 bases between. For the CDR3, the DNA is TGTGCCAGCGGTGTCTTGGGGGATCAGCCCCAGCATTTT. It codes for CASGVLGDQPQHF.

This clonotype appeared many times. The chain couples TRBV12-3 or TRBV12-4 to TRBJ1-1; D may be TRBD1 (5 bases). The V gene lost 3 bases and the J gene lost 5 bases, with 10 bases spanning the gap. The CDR3 length is 13 residues. The CDR3 sequence is CASSLVAGTEAFF. The CDR3 DNA follows: TGTGCCAGCAGTTTGGTGGCAGGGACTGAAGCTTTCTTT.

This clonotype was seen repeatedly, ten times or more. The CDR3 loop is CASSPQQGTGYNQPQHF. The CDR3 bases are TGTGCCAGCAGTCCACAGCAGGGGACGGGCTACAATCAGCCCCAGCATTTT. The gene calls are TRBV6-4 and TRBJ1-5, with a tentative D call TRBD1 (6 bases). The length of the CDR3 is 17 residues. Deletions cut 5 bases from V and 3 bases from J, with 20 bases between. Germline V lookup: CDR1 MRHNA, CDR2 SNTAGT.

The chain joins TRBV3-1 to TRBJ2-2, with D possibly TRBD1 on 5 matching bases. The length of the CDR3 is 13 residues. Trimming left V 6 bases short and J 7 bases short, with 12 bases between. In germline, CDR1 is LGHDT, CDR2 YNNKEL (reference sequence). The CDR3 region has the DNA TGTGCCAGCAGTCGATCGACAGACGGGGAGCTGTTTTTT. Translating it yields CASSRSTDGELFF.

This clonotype appeared a single time. The V call is TRBV18, the J call TRBJ1-1; D ambiguous. The CDR3 totals 14 residues. Germline V gene data show CDR1 as KGHSH and CDR2 as LQKENI. V lost 5 bases, J lost 2 bases, and 12 bases lay in between. DNA of the CDR3: TGTGCCAGCTCAGGCGGAATTGCAAACACTGAAGCTTTCTTT. Its translation is CASSGGIANTEAFF.

This clonotype appeared many times. Here the CDR3 reads CASRPPQGLNTEAFF. CDR3 DNA: TGTGCCAGCAGGCCCCCTCAGGGGCTAAACACTGAAGCTTTCTTT. The gene calls are TRBV6-1 and TRBJ1-1; possibly TRBD1 for D (6 bases). The V end lost 6 bases, the J end lost 2 bases, and 16 bases lay between the germline ends. This CDR3 comprises 15 residues. Germline assignment: CDR1 MNHNS and CDR2 SASEGT.

This clonotype was detected ten times or more. The rearrangement uses TRBV7-6 and TRBJ1-1; 8 nucleotides align to TRBD1. Germline V CDR1 and CDR2: SGHVS, FNYEAQ. J lost 10 bases, V lost 5 bases, and 6 bases had no gene match. This CDR3 spans 12 amino acids. The CDR3 reads CASSPPRGRAFF. The CDR3 DNA follows: TGTGCCAGCAGCCCACCCAGGGGGCGAGCTTTCTTT.

This clonotype was recorded a few times. At one of its ends the junction is not consistent with the germline gene, which may arise from a read error. The rearrangement uses TRBV7-6 and TRBJ2-3; the match to TRBD1 covers 8 bases. CDR3 length equals 15 residues. Germline assignment: CDR1 SGHVS and CDR2 FNYEAQ. For the CDR3, the DNA is TGTGCCAGCGGCTTACCCCGGACAGGGTCAGATACGCAGTATTTT. It codes for CASGLPRTGSDTQYF.

This rearrangement joins TRBV2 to TRBJ2-5; 7 bases agree with TRBD1. This CDR3 spans 13 amino acids. The V and J ends lost 4 bases and 3 bases, in that order; junction bases with no gene match: 2. Per germline, CDR1 SNHLY and CDR2 FYNNEI. The CDR3 DNA sequence: TGTGCCAGCAGTGCCGACAGGGAAGAGACCCAGTACTTC. This gives the protein CASSADREETQYF.

The chain has TRBV20-1 and TRBJ2-7, with 8 bases aligning to TRBD2. CDR1 and CDR2 from the germline V gene are DFQATT and SNEGSKA (reference sequence). V trimming: 5 bases; J trimming: 3 bases; junction bases outside the gene matches: 9. The CDR3 is 14 amino acids. DNA of the CDR3: TGCAGTGCTTTCCCGCCAGCGGGAGTCTACGAGCAGTACTTC. The encoded protein is CSAFPPAGVYEQYF.

This rearrangement joins TRBV7-8 to TRBJ2-2; no definite D call. Trimming cost V 4 bases and J 6 bases, with 9 bases left between them. Germline-derived CDR1 and CDR2 are SGHVS and FQNEAQ. There are 13 residues in the CDR3. The chain's CDR3 is CASSSFDPGELFF. The CDR3 DNA follows: TGTGCCAGCAGCTCCTTTGACCCCGGGGAGCTGTTTTTT.

This clonotype was picked up a small number of times. The J gene is TRBJ1-5, the V gene TRBV30; 10 nucleotides line up with TRBD1. This CDR3 spans 16 amino acids. Germline lookup yields CDR1 GTSNPN and CDR2 SVGIG (reference sequence). The V segment lost 2 bases and the J segment 7 bases; nucleotides outside the gene matches: 11. CDR3 nucleotide sequence: TGTGCCTGGAGTCTTATGGGGACAGGGGAGGGCCAGCCCCAGCATTTT. This codes for CAWSLMGTGEGQPQHF.

In this sample, this clonotype turned up a few times. V usage is TRBV30 and J usage is TRBJ1-2, with TRBD1 identical over 9 bases. Looked up from germline, CDR1 is GTSNPN and CDR2 is SVGIG (reference sequence). With 3 bases clipped from V and 6 bases from J, the junction kept 8 bases outside the gene matches. The CDR3 runs to 14 residues. The CDR3 sequence: CAWSLQGAIDGYTF. Here the CDR3 DNA reads TGTGCCTGGAGCCTACAGGGGGCTATAGATGGCTACACCTTC.

This clonotype has at least ten counts. The rearrangement joins TRBV4-1 to TRBJ1-1; D unresolved. CDR3 length: 13 amino acids. Germline V lookup: CDR1 MGHRA, CDR2 YSYEKL. V shed 3 bases and J shed 4 bases, with 9 bases lying between them. The CDR3 reads CASSHMGTTEAFF. CDR3 nucleotide sequence: TGCGCCAGCAGCCATATGGGTACCACTGAAGCTTTCTTT.

This clonotype came up many times. The V gene is TRBV27, the J gene TRBJ1-2; D uncertain. V was cut by 5 bases and J by 5 bases, with 18 bases left in between. This CDR3 comprises 15 residues. Germline V lookup: CDR1 MNHEY, CDR2 SMNVEV (reference sequence). The CDR3 sequence is CASSLRKDDFYGYTF. CDR3 DNA sequence: TGTGCCAGCAGTCTACGCAAGGACGACTTTTATGGCTACACCTTC.

This sequence joins TRBV6-1 and TRBJ1-1; 8 bases match TRBD1. Germline V lookup: CDR1 MNHNS, CDR2 SASEGT. The CDR3 has 14 residues. V lost 6 bases, J lost 3 bases, and 6 bases stayed unmatched. For the CDR3, the DNA is TGTGCCAGCAGCCCCCGGGACAGGTACACTGAAGCTTTCTTT. Translating gives CASSPRDRYTEAFF.

The chain is built from TRBV3-1 and TRBJ2-7, with TRBD2 matching 8 bases. Germline assignment: CDR1 LGHDT and CDR2 YNNKEL (reference sequence). The CDR3 length is 15 residues. The J segment lost 2 bases and the V segment lost 5 bases, leaving 8 bases of the junction unmatched. The CDR3 nucleotides are TGTGCCAGCAGCTATCGGACTAGCCGCACCTACGAGCAGTACTTC. It yields the protein CASSYRTSRTYEQYF.

The genes are TRBV11-1 and TRBJ1-5, with a weak D call TRBD1 (6 bases). The CDR3 consists of 16 residues. CDR1 and CDR2 (germline): SGHAT, FQDESV (reference sequence). The germline V and J ends were trimmed by 4 bases and 2 bases, with 15 bases remaining between them. The CDR3 region is CASSSTGYRGNQPQHF. The CDR3 bases are TGTGCCAGCAGCTCAACAGGGTATCGGGGCAATCAGCCCCAGCATTTT.

The chain is built from TRBV19 and TRBJ1-5; possible D gene TRBD1, 6 bases. The length of the CDR3 is 15 residues. The germline CDR1 and CDR2 sequences are LNHDA and SQIVND (reference sequence). V lost 6 bases to trimming and J lost 3 bases, with 15 bases between them. This CDR3 reads CASRAQGTSNQPQHF. DNA of the CDR3: TGTGCCAGTAGGGCACAGGGCACTTCCAATCAGCCCCAGCATTTT.

This clonotype was detected only a few times. The rearrangement links TRBV30 to TRBJ1-3; no clear D gene. This CDR3 comprises 15 residues. The V and J ends lost 6 bases and 4 bases respectively, with 19 bases between them. Germline CDR1 GTSNPN, CDR2 SVGIG (reference sequence). CDR3 protein: CACVPPPVGGNTIYF. CDR3 DNA sequence: TGTGCCTGCGTCCCGCCGCCAGTAGGCGGAAACACCATATATTTT.

V and J are TRBV4-1 and TRBJ2-7; weak D call: TRBD1 (6 bases). The CDR3 is 15 residues long. Per germline, CDR1 MGHRA and CDR2 YSYEKL. Between the trimmed V and J ends, which lost 0 bases and 3 bases, there was a span of 12 bases. DNA of the CDR3: TGCGCCAGCAGCCAAGAAATCGACAGGAGCTACGAGCAGTACTTC. Amino acid sequence: CASSQEIDRSYEQYF.

This rearrangement joins TRBV29-1 to TRBJ1-1; D call uncertain. CDR1 is SQVTM, CDR2 ANQGSEA, per germline. V was shortened by 1 base and J by 7 bases, with 7 bases between the two germline ends. This CDR3 is built from 11 residues. CDR3 in DNA: TGCAGCGTTGAAGGGAGTTTTGAAGCTTTCTTT. Its translation: CSVEGSFEAFF.

V usage is TRBV12-3 or TRBV12-4 and J usage is TRBJ2-7, with a possible D match to TRBD1 (6 bases). This CDR3 has 14 amino acids. Trimming shortened V by 4 bases and J by 9 bases, and 19 bases separated the two germline ends. The DNA of the CDR3 is TGTGCCAGCAGTTCCACCGGGACAAGTCAGGGGCAGTACTTC. Amino acids: CASSSTGTSQGQYF.

There are many counts of this clonotype. The V call is TRBV6-1, the J call TRBJ1-2; TRBD1 aligns across 8 bases. V gave up 2 bases and J gave up 4 bases; unmatched junction bases: 6. The CDR3 loop spans 15 amino acids. Germline V lookup: CDR1 MNHNS, CDR2 SASEGT. The chain's CDR3 is CASSEPLGQGYGYTF. The CDR3 DNA follows: TGTGCCAGCAGTGAACCACTCGGACAGGGCTATGGCTACACCTTC.

This clonotype was detected a few times. The J gene is TRBJ1-2, the V gene TRBV29-1; 12 bases are shared with TRBD1. Per the germline V gene, CDR1 is SQVTM and CDR2 is ANQGSEA. CDR3 length: 16 amino acids. The ends lost 5 bases at V and 3 bases at J; junction bases unmatched: 10. CDR3 sequence: CSVIAGQGAGYYGYTF. The CDR3 coding sequence is TGCAGCGTTATTGCGGGACAGGGGGCAGGCTACTATGGCTACACCTTC.